Below are 8 T cell receptor beta chains sequenced from a single sample in a study of identical twins. Each CDR3 protein is one row after TCRdb ran MiXCR on the 5' RACE reads. Of around 160,000 distinct CDR3 sequences listed, around 3.5% are singletons. Sequenced: memory T cells sorted from blood. Every receptor here comes from a man aged 18 to 35 in good health.

In its sample, this clonotype was seen many times. V gene TRBV29-1 combines with J gene TRBJ2-7; D unresolved. Germline CDR1 reads SQVTM; CDR2 reads ANQGSEA. This CDR3 contains 12 residues. The V and J ends lost 0 bases and 4 bases respectively, with 7 bases between them. The CDR3 is CSVEDKDYEQYV. CDR3 coding DNA: TGCAGCGTTGAAGATAAGGATTACGAGCAGTACGTC.

This clonotype appeared many times. In DNA, the CDR3 is TGTGCCACCAGCAGAGTAGCGGGACTAGCGGTTTACGAGCAGTACTTC. Translated: CATSRVAGLAVYEQYF. This chain links TRBV15 with TRBJ2-7, with 11 positions matching TRBD2. The CDR3 runs 16 residues. Germline assignment: CDR1 LNHNV and CDR2 YYDKDF (reference sequence). J lost 4 bases, V lost 1 base, and 6 bases had no gene match.

This clonotype was seen ten or more times. The CDR3 DNA reads as TGTGCCAGCAGCCACGACAGGGGCGAAACCTACGAGCAGTACTTC. It codes for CASSHDRGETYEQYF. The chain has TRBV7-2 and TRBJ2-7, with 8 bases fitting TRBD1. This CDR3 comprises 15 residues. V gave up 5 bases and J gave up 2 bases; unmatched junction bases: 8. The V gene's germline CDR1 is SGHTA and CDR2 FQGNSA.

The V gene is TRBV6-5, the J gene TRBJ2-7; TRBD1 agrees at 10 bases. Germline V gene data show CDR1 as MNHEY and CDR2 as SVGAGI. Trimming took 4 bases from V and 2 from J; bases not matched to a gene: 5. The CDR3 is 15 amino acids. The CDR3 DNA reads as TGTGCCAGCAGTTTTGGGGGACAGGGGCCCTACGAGCAGTACTTC. It translates to CASSFGGQGPYEQYF.

This clonotype has at least ten counts. This rearrangement joins TRBV7-9 to TRBJ2-1; D may match TRBD1 or TRBD2 (5 bases each). In germline, CDR1 is SEHNR, CDR2 FQNEAQ (reference sequence). The CDR3 runs to 16 residues. V was trimmed by 1 base and J by 8 bases, leaving 18 bases between them. The CDR3 region has the DNA TGTGCCAGCAGCTTAGAGGGGAGACGCCTAGCAGATGAGCAGTTCTTC. Residues: CASSLEGRRLADEQFF.

This clonotype was observed at least ten times. The V gene is TRBV5-1, the J gene TRBJ2-1, with TRBD2 matching 14 bases. CDR3 length equals 15 residues. The V gene's germline CDR1 is SGHRS and CDR2 YFSETQ. V lost 4 bases to trimming and J lost 9 bases; unmatched junction nucleotides: 6. DNA of the CDR3: TGCGCCAGCAGCCCGACCGGGACTAGCGGGAGTGAGCAGTTCTTC. It translates to CASSPTGTSGSEQFF.

This clonotype was seen more than once but under ten times. The V call is TRBV10-1, the J call TRBJ1-1, with D hard to call. This CDR3 comprises 13 residues. Trimming shortened V by 5 bases and J by 0 bases, and 7 bases separated the two germline ends. Germline V gene lookup returns CDR1 WNHNN and CDR2 SYGVQD (reference sequence). The CDR3 DNA sequence: TGCGCCAGCAGTATGACGGTGAACACTGAAGCTTTCTTT. Its protein product is CASSMTVNTEAFF.

This clonotype was found many times. The chain uses TRBV30 and TRBJ2-2, with TRBD2 as a possible D gene (5 bases). The CDR3 loop spans 14 amino acids. V lost 0 bases, J lost 7 bases, and 12 bases lay in between. Germline values: CDR1 GTSNPN, CDR2 SVGIG (reference sequence). The CDR3 bases are TGTGCCTGGAGTGTACTGGGAGTGAACGGGGAGCTGTTTTTT. Its translation is CAWSVLGVNGELFF.